The rows below give T cell receptor beta chains drawn from one sample of a study of blood T cell repertoires in COVID-19. Repertoires were generated with immunoSEQ multiplex PCR, while TCRdb's copy carries only in-frame clones and drops some. In the table there are approximately 220,000 clones, around 82% of which are singletons. The specimen was peripheral blood. Receptor source: a woman aged 60-75 years with acute or convalescent COVID-19. CDR3s include the opening cysteine and the closing phenylalanine or tryptophan. The D gene is left open where the match is weak. The listing skips clone size in some rows; elsewhere it reads once, few, many or a size class.

clone_size	j_call	v_call	d_call	cdr3_aa	cdr3_nt
few	TRBJ2-7	TRBV5-8	TRBD1	CASRKDTGTGFSYEQYF	TGTGCCAGCAGGAAGGACACCGGGACAGGGTTCTCCTACGAGCAGTACTTC
NA	TRBJ1-5	TRBV4-1	NA	CASSQGGSNQPQHF	TGCGCCAGCAGCCAAGGCGGCAGCAATCAGCCCCAGCATTTT
NA	TRBJ2-3	TRBV29-1	TRBD2	CSVAGGQTDTQYF	TGCAGCGTCGCGGGGGGGCAGACAGATACGCAGTATTTT
once	TRBJ1-1	TRBV7-9	NA	CASSIDIVNTEAFF	TGTGCCAGCAGCATCGACATTGTGAACACTGAAGCTTTCTTT
NA	TRBJ2-1	TRBV2	NA	CASSSQGSSYNEQFF	TGTGCCAGCAGTTCCCAGGGCAGCTCCTACAATGAGCAGTTCTTC
NA	TRBJ1-6	TRBV7-8	TRBD1	CASSLKGARGQGKGSPLHF	TGTGCCAGCAGCTTAAAAGGGGCGAGGGGACAGGGGAAGGGTTCACCCCTCCACTTT
once	TRBJ2-2	TRBV29-1	TRBD2	CSVSRASGGAGELFF	TGCAGCGTTTCGCGGGCTAGCGGGGGGGCCGGGGAGCTGTTTTTT
NA	TRBJ2-1	TRBV7-3	TRBD1	CASSVTGASFHEQFF	TGTGCCAGCAGCGTGACAGGGGCGAGCTTCCATGAGCAGTTCTTC
NA	TRBJ1-4	TRBV7-8	NA	CASSLWGGSEKLFF	TGTGCCAGCAGCTTATGGGGGGGGTCTGAAAAACTGTTTTTT
NA	TRBJ1-2	TRBV10-3	TRBD1	CAIRGQGHWDGYTF	TGTGCCATCAGGGGACAGGGCCATTGGGATGGCTACACCTTC
NA	TRBJ1-1	TRBV19	NA	CASSIAHINGPAVNTEAFF	TGTGCCAGTAGTATAGCCCACATCAATGGGCCGGCCGTAAACACTGAAGCTTTCTTT
NA	TRBJ1-4	TRBV2	TRBD1	CASSRDRGHEKLFF	TGTGCCAGCAGTCGGGACAGGGGGCATGAAAAACTGTTTTTT
NA	TRBJ1-5	TRBV28	TRBD1	CASSSTGVNQPQHF	TGTGCCAGCAGTTCGACAGGGGTCAATCAGCCCCAGCATTTT
NA	TRBJ1-2	TRBV20-1	NA	CSASRAGWVGNYGYTF	TGCAGTGCTAGTCGGGCAGGGTGGGTAGGTAACTATGGCTACACCTTC
few	TRBJ1-1	TRBV19	TRBD1	CASRGQGSGTEAFF	TGTGCCAGTAGAGGACAGGGTTCGGGCACTGAAGCTTTCTTT
few	TRBJ1-4	TRBV4-1	NA	CASSPTARINEKLFF	TGCGCCAGCAGCCCAACCGCGCGGATTAATGAAAAACTGTTTTTT
NA	TRBJ1-2	TRBV7-2	TRBD1	CASSLEEGTGVSF	TGTGCCAGCAGCTTAGAGGAAGGGACAGGGGTCTCCTTC
NA	TRBJ1-2	TRBV19	TRBD1	CASRRDRGSNYGYTF	TGTGCCAGTAGGAGGGACAGGGGGAGTAACTATGGCTACACCTTC
NA	TRBJ2-3	TRBV20-1	NA	CSASIQLFADTQYF	TGCAGTGCTAGTATCCAATTGTTTGCAGATACGCAGTATTTT
NA	TRBJ1-1	TRBV9	NA	CASSVGLRDTEAFF	TGTGCCAGCAGCGTAGGACTGAGAGACACTGAAGCTTTCTTT
NA	TRBJ1-1	TRBV11-2	TRBD1	CASSFPLGTGPEAFF	TGTGCCAGCAGCTTCCCCCTTGGGACAGGACCCGAAGCTTTCTTT
once	TRBJ2-7	TRBV5-6	NA	CASSSGRGRTYEQYF	TGTGCCAGCAGCTCAGGGCGGGGGCGTACCTACGAGCAGTACTTC
NA	TRBJ1-4	TRBV12-3/TRBV12-4	NA	CASSRTDNEKLFF	TGTGCCAGCAGCAGGACAGATAATGAAAAACTGTTTTTT
once	TRBJ2-5	TRBV3-1/TRBV3-2	TRBD2	CASSPLTSGATGTQYF	TGTGCCAGCAGCCCCCTGACTAGCGGGGCGACCGGGACCCAGTACTTC
NA	TRBJ1-4	TRBV4-1	NA	CASSQSPTPNEKLFF	TGCGCCAGCAGCCAAAGTCCTACCCCTAATGAAAAACTGTTTTTT
NA	TRBJ1-1	TRBV19	TRBD1	CASSIFRGDTEAFF	TGTGCCAGTAGTATCTTCAGGGGGGACACTGAAGCTTTCTTT
NA	TRBJ1-6	TRBV4-1	NA	CASSQEGRGFYSPLHF	TGCGCCAGCAGCCAAGAAGGTCGGGGATTTTATTCACCCCTCCACTTT
NA	TRBJ1-4	TRBV7-9	NA	CASSLSAQGREKLFF	TGTGCCAGCAGCTTATCAGCCCAGGGGAGAGAAAAACTGTTTTTT
few	TRBJ2-2	TRBV7-2	NA	CASSPGSGELFF	TGTGCCAGCAGCCCAGGGTCCGGGGAGCTGTTTTTT
NA	TRBJ1-5	TRBV19	NA	CAAGPRNQPQHF	TGCGCAGCGGGCCCGAGGAATCAGCCCCAGCATTTT
NA	TRBJ2-1	TRBV7-2	NA	CASSTPGQGYRYNEQFF	TGTGCCAGCAGCACCCCAGGTCAGGGCTACCGCTACAATGAGCAGTTCTTC
NA	TRBJ2-1	TRBV9	TRBD2	CASSLGLAGGTNNEQFF	TGTGCCAGCAGCTTGGGACTAGCGGGGGGGACCAACAATGAGCAGTTCTTC
few	TRBJ1-3	TRBV19	TRBD1	CASTPGGSGNTIYF	TGTGCCAGCACTCCAGGGGGCTCTGGAAACACCATATATTTT
NA	TRBJ2-5	TRBV19	NA	CASSVVGDQETQYF	TGTGCCAGCTCAGTGGTCGGGGACCAAGAGACCCAGTACTTC
NA	TRBJ2-5	TRBV5-1	TRBD2	CASSLSGGQETQYF	TGCGCCAGCAGCTTGTCGGGGGGCCAAGAGACCCAGTACTTC
NA	TRBJ2-1	TRBV5-4	NA	CASSFFSGDEQFF	TGTGCCAGCAGCTTTTTCTCCGGGGATGAGCAGTTCTTC
NA	TRBJ1-2	TRBV29-1	TRBD1	CSGETGNYGYTF	TGCAGCGGTGAGACAGGGAACTATGGCTACACCTTC
NA	TRBJ1-1	TRBV9	TRBD1	CASSPREGTGVPGAFF	TGTGCCAGCAGCCCTAGGGAAGGGACAGGGGTTCCGGGAGCTTTCTTT
NA	TRBJ1-4	TRBV6-6	NA	CASTQGATNEKLFF	TGTGCCAGCACCCAAGGAGCAACTAATGAAAAACTGTTTTTT
NA	TRBJ2-5	TRBV4-1	NA	CASSQVSTRRQETQYF	TGCGCCAGCAGCCAAGTCTCCACGAGAAGACAAGAGACCCAGTACTTC
NA	TRBJ1-4	TRBV5-6	NA	CASSFRQGRNEKLFF	TGTGCCAGCAGCTTTCGTCAGGGAAGGAATGAAAAACTGTTTTTT
NA	TRBJ1-2	TRBV7-2	TRBD1	CASSSGTGTWGGYTF	TGTGCCAGCAGCTCCGGGACAGGGACGTGGGGGGGCTACACCTTC
NA	TRBJ1-2	TRBV5-1	NA	CASSLVLGLSGYTF	TGCGCCAGCAGCTTGGTGTTGGGGCTGAGCGGCTACACCTTC
NA	TRBJ1-1	TRBV4-1	NA	CASSQDGNAMNTEAFF	TGCGCCAGCAGCCAAGATGGTAACGCGATGAACACTGAAGCTTTCTTT
NA	TRBJ1-1	TRBV28	NA	CASSSVNMNTEAFF	TGTGCCAGCAGTTCCGTAAACATGAACACTGAAGCTTTCTTT
few	TRBJ1-1	TRBV3-1/TRBV3-2	NA	CASSLLGRAFF	TGTGCCAGCAGCCTACTGGGCAGGGCTTTCTTT
NA	TRBJ1-3	TRBV6-6	NA	CASSDRRNTIYF	TGTGCCAGCAGTGACAGGCGAAACACCATATATTTT
NA	TRBJ1-3	TRBV27	TRBD1	CASRGTAGNTIYF	TGTGCCAGCAGAGGGACAGCTGGAAACACCATATATTTT
NA	TRBJ1-3	TRBV11-1	NA	CASSSRAGNTIYF	TGTGCCAGCAGTTCGAGAGCGGGAAACACCATATATTTT
NA	TRBJ1-1	TRBV30	TRBD1	CAWGGQYTEAFF	TGTGCCTGGGGGGGACAGTACACTGAAGCTTTCTTT
NA	TRBJ1-1	TRBV5-4	NA	CASSLSAGDLGTEAFF	TGTGCCAGCAGCTTGTCGGCAGGGGATTTAGGTACTGAAGCTTTCTTT
NA	TRBJ2-2	TRBV7-6	NA	CASSSYPRGNTGELFF	TGTGCCAGCAGCTCCTACCCACGAGGGAACACCGGGGAGCTGTTTTTT
NA	TRBJ2-3	TRBV5-1	TRBD2	CASSLGRGGSTDTQYF	TGCGCCAGCAGCTTGGGGCGGGGGGGTAGCACAGATACGCAGTATTTT
few	TRBJ1-1	TRBV11-2	TRBD1	CASSWRTGGANTEAFF	TGTGCCAGCAGCTGGAGGACAGGGGGCGCGAACACTGAAGCTTTCTTT
few	TRBJ1-1	TRBV20-1	NA	CSAIYVTEAFF	TGCAGTGCTATCTATGTCACTGAAGCTTTCTTT